What follows are 26 T cell receptor beta chains derived from one specimen sequenced in a study of beta chain features in type 1 diabetes. Investigators reverse transcribed all isolated RNA, so they sequenced expressed TCRB transcripts. Here immunoSEQ multiplex PCR was the method, and the copy in TCRdb shows in-frame clones only, minus some. The sample has nearly 250,000 clones; 13% to 15% are singletons. The sequenced material came from naive CD4+ T cells from blood. Receptor source: a middle-aged woman in good health.

The gene calls are TRBV4-1 and TRBJ2-2; 7 nucleotides match TRBD1. J lost 3 bases, V lost 2 bases, and 9 bases had no gene match. Germline CDR1 is MGHRA and CDR2 is YSYEKL. There are 17 residues in the CDR3. The CDR3 sequence: CASSQPTGTDYTGELFF. The CDR3, as DNA: TGCGCCAGCAGCCAACCTACCGGGACAGATTACACCGGGGAGCTGTTTTTT.

The chain couples TRBV5-1 to TRBJ2-7; perhaps TRBD1 as D (5 bases). The germline CDR1 and CDR2 sequences are SGHRS and YFSETQ. Trimming removed 0 bases at V and 10 bases at J, with 8 bases between. The CDR3 contains 11 residues. In nucleotides, the CDR3 is TGCGCCAGCAGCTTGGAAGGGGAACAGTACTTC. Protein product: CASSLEGEQYF. The full variable domain, completed using reference TRBV5-1 and TRBJ2-7, is KAGVTQTPRYLIKTRGQQVTLSCSPISGHRSVSWYQQTPGQGLQFLFEYFSETQRNKGNFPGRFSGRQFSNSRSEMNVSTLELGDSALYLCASSLEGEQYFGPGTRLTVT.

This clone was seen only a few times. This sequence joins TRBV6-6 and TRBJ2-1; 9 bases match TRBD2. In germline, CDR1 is MNHNY, CDR2 SVGAGI (reference sequence). CDR3 length equals 15 residues. The junction had 9 bases not matched to a gene; V was cut back by 2 bases and J by 10 bases. CDR3 nucleotides: TGTGCCAGCAGTTACCGCGCGGGGGGGCCAGGAGAGCAGTTCTTC. Residues: CASSYRAGGPGEQFF.

This clone was counted between two and nine times. The DNA for the CDR3 is TGTGCCAGCAGCTCGAAACTTGGAGCTACCGCTGTCTACGAGCAGTACTTC. Translation gives CASSSKLGATAVYEQYF. V usage is TRBV7-9 and J usage is TRBJ2-7, with D unresolved. Germline V CDR1 and CDR2: SEHNR, FQNEAQ (reference sequence). V was trimmed by 4 bases and J by 3 bases, leaving 22 bases between them. This CDR3 region has 17 residues. The full variable domain, its missing parts supplied by reference TRBV7-9 and TRBJ2-7, is DTGVSQNPRHKITKRGQNVTFRCDPISEHNRLYWYRQTLGQGPEFLTYFQNEAQLEKSRLLSDRFSAERPKGSFSTLEIQRTEQGDSAMYLCASSSKLGATAVYEQYFGPGTRLTVT.

The rearrangement uses TRBV28 and TRBJ1-2, with 9 bases matching TRBD1. The germline V gene has CDR1 MDHEN and CDR2 SYDVKM. V lost 7 bases to trimming and J lost 8 bases; unmatched junction nucleotides: 5. The CDR3 runs 12 residues. CDR3 protein: CASKGQGIGYTF. CDR3 coding DNA: TGTGCCAGCAAAGGACAGGGGATCGGCTACACCTTC.

This rearrangement joins TRBV29-1 to TRBJ2-7; TRBD2 might be the D (6 bases). Trimming pared 6 bases from V and 1 base from J, leaving 28 bases between. The germline V gene has CDR1 SQVTM and CDR2 ANQGSEA. This CDR3 is 18 amino acids long. CDR3 protein: CSVLFRDWGNSGSYEQYF. As DNA, the CDR3 is TGCAGCGTCCTATTCAGGGACTGGGGGAATAGCGGTTCCTACGAGCAGTACTTC.

This clone was picked up a small number of times. V usage is TRBV7-2 and J usage is TRBJ2-7, with TRBD2 identical over 14 bases. Germline loops: CDR1 SGHTA, CDR2 FQGNSA. V was pared by 3 bases and J by 3 bases, with 10 bases of the junction left unmatched. The CDR3 is 18 residues long. The CDR3: CASSLELGTSGRGYEQYF. CDR3 sequence (DNA): TGTGCCAGCAGCTTGGAGTTAGGGACTAGCGGGAGAGGCTACGAGCAGTACTTC.

V gene TRBV5-1 combines with J gene TRBJ1-1; D is undetermined. Germline CDR1 SGHRS, CDR2 YFSETQ. The V gene lost 1 base and the J gene lost 2 bases, with 9 bases spanning the gap. The CDR3 is 14 residues long. CDR3: CASSLFAVNTEAFF. In DNA form, the CDR3 reads TGCGCCAGCAGCTTGTTCGCAGTAAACACTGAAGCTTTCTTT.

The table lists this clone with a few counts. The J gene is TRBJ2-7, the V gene TRBV4-3, with 8 bases aligning to TRBD2. The germline V gene encodes CDR1 LGHNA and CDR2 YSLEER. With 3 bases clipped from V and 4 bases from J, the junction kept 14 bases outside the gene matches. This CDR3 spans 17 amino acids. CDR3: CASSHATGGGPPYEQYF. The DNA of the CDR3 is TGCGCCAGCAGCCATGCAACTGGCGGGGGGCCACCATACGAGCAGTACTTC.

This clone has a handful of counts. V and J are TRBV6-5 and TRBJ2-1; 8 bases agree with TRBD2. The CDR3 runs to 12 residues. CDR1 and CDR2 from the germline V gene are MNHEY and SVGAGI. CDR3 region: CVTSGGYNEQFF. The CDR3, as DNA: TGTGTTACGAGCGGGGGTTACAATGAGCAGTTCTTC.

This clone was counted a few times. V is TRBV18 and J is TRBJ2-7; 7 bases are a match to TRBD2. CDR1 and CDR2 (germline): KGHSH, LQKENI. The CDR3 totals 15 residues. With V trimmed by 0 bases and J by 1 base, 3 bases remained unmatched. Written as DNA, the CDR3 is TGTGCCAGCTCACCACCACGCGGGGGTTCCTACGAGCAGTACTTC. Translated, it gives CASSPPRGGSYEQYF. The whole variable domain, filled in from reference TRBV18 and TRBJ2-7, reads NAGVMQNPRHLVRRRGQEARLRCSPMKGHSHVYWYRQLPEEGLKFMVYLQKENIIDESGMPKERFSAEFPKEGPSILRIQQVVRGDSAAYFCASSPPRGGSYEQYFGPGTRLTVT.

This clone was seen only a few times. This chain links TRBV5-6 with TRBJ1-1; tentatively, D is TRBD1 (5 bases). Germline CDR1 and CDR2: SGHDT and YYEEEE. CDR3 length equals 14 residues. Deletions cut 4 bases from V and 8 bases from J, with 18 bases between. The CDR3 DNA is TGTGCCAGCAGCGCATCAGGGCGGCTTAGAGAAGCTTTCTTT. Its protein product is CASSASGRLREAFF.

The gene calls are TRBV6-5 and TRBJ1-2; D is unresolved. Germline V gives CDR1 MNHEY, CDR2 SVGAGI. The CDR3 runs 15 residues. V lost 1 base to trimming and J lost 6 bases, with 15 bases between them. The CDR3 loop reads CASSYFPGRGDGYTF. CDR3 sequence (DNA): TGTGCCAGCAGTTACTTCCCGGGTCGGGGAGATGGCTACACCTTC.

This clone has just a few counts. This chain connects TRBV20-1 to TRBJ1-1; D is undetermined. Between the trimmed V and J ends, which lost 7 bases and 13 bases, there was a span of 19 bases. Germline V gives CDR1 DFQATT, CDR2 SNEGSKA (reference sequence). The CDR3 is 11 amino acids. The CDR3 nucleotides read TGCAGTGTTTCACGTGGGCTGAATGGTTTCTTT. Its protein is CSVSRGLNGFF.

This clone was counted only a few times. V gene TRBV6-6 combines with J gene TRBJ2-7; TRBD1 agrees at 7 bases. This CDR3 is 12 amino acids long. Trimming removed 6 bases from V and 3 bases from J; junction bases left unmatched: 2. The germline CDR1 and CDR2 sequences are MNHNY and SVGAGI (reference sequence). CDR3 nucleotides: TGTGCCAGCAGCCAGGGGGACTACGAGCAGTACTTC. As protein: CASSQGDYEQYF.

This chain uses TRBV7-9 with TRBJ2-3; D might be TRBD1 (6 bases). The CDR3 is 14 residues long. Trimming left V 1 base short and J 5 bases short, with 10 bases between. CDR1 SEHNR and CDR2 FQNEAQ come from the germline V gene (reference sequence). CDR3 DNA: TGTGCCAGCAGCTTAGGGGCAGGGGTAGATACGCAGTATTTT. It is translated as CASSLGAGVDTQYF.

There are a few counts of this clone. The chain is built from TRBV7-2 and TRBJ2-5, with 8 bases aligning to TRBD2. The germline V gene encodes CDR1 SGHTA and CDR2 FQGNSA. The CDR3 runs to 16 residues. V shed 2 bases, J shed 4 bases, and the junction held 9 bases outside the gene matches. The CDR3 region has the DNA TGTGCCAGCAGCTTAAATGGTGGTGCGGGGGGAGAGACCCAGTACTTC. Protein: CASSLNGGAGGETQYF.

The J gene is TRBJ2-2, the V gene TRBV15; D possibly corresponds to TRBD2 (6 bases). This CDR3 comprises 17 residues. The germline gives CDR1 LNHNV, CDR2 YYDKDF (reference sequence). V was trimmed by 3 bases and J by 6 bases, leaving 20 bases between them. The CDR3 region has the DNA TGTGCCACCAGCAGGGCGCGTGGTGGCGGGGTACCCGGGGAGCTGTTTTTT. Encoded protein: CATSRARGGGVPGELFF.

This clone has only a few counts. V usage is TRBV5-1 and J usage is TRBJ2-2; 7 bases map to TRBD1. Germline V gives CDR1 SGHRS, CDR2 YFSETQ. V shed 1 base, J shed 5 bases, and the junction held 5 bases outside the gene matches. This CDR3 comprises 15 residues. As DNA, the CDR3 is TGCGCCAGCAGCTTGAAGGGGGCTGGGACCGGGGAGCTGTTTTTT. Its protein is CASSLKGAGTGELFF.

This rearrangement joins TRBV7-2 to TRBJ2-5; 8 bases align to TRBD2. The germline CDR1 and CDR2 sequences are SGHTA and FQGNSA. This CDR3 is built from 17 residues. V gave up 1 base and J gave up 1 base; unmatched junction bases: 8. The chain's CDR3 is CASSLGGTSGSQETQYF. Here the CDR3 DNA reads TGTGCCAGCAGCTTAGGAGGTACTAGCGGTTCCCAAGAGACCCAGTACTTC.

The chain combines TRBV9 with TRBJ2-5, with D possibly being TRBD1 (5 bases). The germline CDR1 and CDR2 sequences are SGDLS and YYNGEE. CDR3 length: 13 residues. Between the trimmed V and J ends, which lost 0 bases and 4 bases, there was a span of 7 bases. The DNA of the CDR3 is TGTGCCAGCAGCGTAGCAGGGCCAGAGACCCAGTACTTC. Its translation: CASSVAGPETQYF.

This clone turned up a few times. V gene TRBV27 combines with J gene TRBJ2-7, with 7 bases aligning to TRBD2. Germline CDR1 reads MNHEY; CDR2 reads SMNVEV (reference sequence). The CDR3 spans 14 residues. Germline trimming cut 5 bases from V and 3 bases from J; bases unmatched to any gene: 7. This chain's CDR3 is CASSPGLGGYEQYF. Written as DNA, the CDR3 is TGTGCCAGCAGTCCAGGACTAGGAGGCTACGAGCAGTACTTC.

This chain links TRBV29-1 with TRBJ1-2; the match to TRBD1 covers 7 bases. The V and J ends lost 1 base and 2 bases, in that order; junction bases with no gene match: 10. Per germline, CDR1 SQVTM and CDR2 ANQGSEA. The CDR3 contains 16 residues. CDR3 region: CSVEGGSRQGNYGYTF. CDR3 DNA: TGCAGCGTTGAAGGGGGCTCCAGACAGGGAAACTATGGCTACACCTTC.

This clone was detected ten times or more. V and J are TRBV29-1 and TRBJ2-7; 8 bases fit TRBD2. The trim removed 2 bases at V and 3 bases at J, leaving 9 bases unmatched. The CDR3 has 15 residues. Germline loops: CDR1 SQVTM, CDR2 ANQGSEA. The CDR3: CSVESGFGGDYEQYF. In nucleotides, the CDR3 is TGCAGCGTTGAATCGGGGTTCGGGGGGGACTACGAGCAGTACTTC.

This clone was detected only a few times. The rearrangement joins TRBV5-1 to TRBJ2-1; 7 nucleotides align to TRBD1. CDR1 is SGHRS and CDR2 is YFSETQ in the germline V gene. CDR3 length: 13 residues. V gave up 4 bases and J gave up 8 bases; unmatched junction bases: 6. The DNA of the CDR3 is TGCGCCAGCAGCCCACGGACAGGTTATGAGCAGTTCTTC. Its protein is CASSPRTGYEQFF. Using reference TRBV5-1 and TRBJ2-1 for the parts outside the CDR3, the full variable domain is KAGVTQTPRYLIKTRGQQVTLSCSPISGHRSVSWYQQTPGQGLQFLFEYFSETQRNKGNFPGRFSGRQFSNSRSEMNVSTLELGDSALYLCASSPRTGYEQFFGPGTRLTVL.

The J gene is TRBJ1-2, the V gene TRBV6-5; possible D gene TRBD1, 5 bases. Germline V gene data show CDR1 as MNHEY and CDR2 as SVGAGI. Trimming stripped 0 bases from V and 4 bases from J, with 9 bases between. CDR3 length: 14 residues. The CDR3 bases are TGTGCCAGCAGTTACTCGGGTGACAGCTATGGCTACACCTTC. Protein: CASSYSGDSYGYTF.